This T cell receptor (beta chain) emerged from a study of cytomegalovirus exposure and HLA in healthy donors. The study, taken as a whole, reports: An analysis that was carried out later associated approximately 17,000 TCR beta sequences with HLA alleles at 0.05 false discovery rate. TCR beta chains numbering approximately 150 were designated cytomegalovirus-associated.

Germline CDR1 and CDR2: SGHTA and FQGNSA. V lost 5 bases and J lost 10, with 12 bases in between. This CDR3 has 12 residues. Comments on this clone: Its antigen remains unknown.

Researchers ran the PCR with 60 Vbeta and 13 Jbeta primers. Produced via immunoSEQ multiplex PCR; TCRdb's table is partial and in-frame only. Of around 170,000 clones listed, approximately 73% are singletons. The receptor's source is a woman aged 25 to 39 in good health and CMV-seropositive. V is TRBV7-2 and J is TRBJ2-1; the D is unclear. Sequenced: PBMCs. This CDR3 is CASSPQRNEQFF. CDR3 bases: TGTGCCAGCAGCCCCCAGCGAAACGAGCAGTTCTTC.